This T cell receptor beta chain comes out of a study of blood T cell repertoires in COVID-19. CDR1 is SGHDT and CDR2 is YYEEEE in the germline V gene. The CDR3 spans 13 residues. V was pared by 0 bases and J by 1 base, with 3 bases between. As originally analysed: Reference gene primer amplification yielded estimated nucleated cell counts. TCRdb's table, derived via immunoSEQ multiplex PCR, lists solely in-frame clones and lacks some. V and J calls and clone size follow that table, whereas D and trimming were derived from the DNA. The table shows roughly 230,000 clones, with over 75% occurring only once.

Sequencing input: peripheral blood. V usage is TRBV5-6 and J usage is TRBJ2-3, with D unresolved. The source of this sequence is a woman older than 75 with acute or convalescent COVID-19. CDR3 protein: CASSLGGTDTQYF. CDR3 sequence (DNA): TGTGCCAGCAGCTTGGGCGGCACAGATACGCAGTATTTT.